This paragraph reports one T cell receptor (beta chain). The target antigen is unknown. TCRdb's table, derived via immunoSEQ multiplex PCR, lists solely in-frame clones and lacks some. This sample carries over 150,000 clones, approximately 90% of them seen once, and the ten largest clones take approximately 3%. The sample is drawn from a study of T cell responses to AZD1222 COVID-19 vaccine. Study overall: Pooled samples include second doses given at about 4 or 12 weeks.

CDR3 length: 15 residues. V lost 4 bases, J lost 0 bases, and 13 bases lay in between. The germline V gene has CDR1 SGHRS and CDR2 YFSETQ. Points from the study as a whole: Reportedly, nearly half of unique spike TCRs recognized epitopes outside B.1.351/B.1.1.7 mutations. Sampling that yielded the repertoires occurred only after the peak T cell response.

The sample here was peripheral blood, taken on day 0 of AZD1222 vaccination. This clonotype originated in an adult in good health. This chain links TRBV5-1 with TRBJ1-1; D unclear. The CDR3 nucleotides are TGCGCCAGCAGCCTCGGTTGTCGTTTGAACACTGAAGCTTTCTTT. Protein: CASSLGCRLNTEAFF.